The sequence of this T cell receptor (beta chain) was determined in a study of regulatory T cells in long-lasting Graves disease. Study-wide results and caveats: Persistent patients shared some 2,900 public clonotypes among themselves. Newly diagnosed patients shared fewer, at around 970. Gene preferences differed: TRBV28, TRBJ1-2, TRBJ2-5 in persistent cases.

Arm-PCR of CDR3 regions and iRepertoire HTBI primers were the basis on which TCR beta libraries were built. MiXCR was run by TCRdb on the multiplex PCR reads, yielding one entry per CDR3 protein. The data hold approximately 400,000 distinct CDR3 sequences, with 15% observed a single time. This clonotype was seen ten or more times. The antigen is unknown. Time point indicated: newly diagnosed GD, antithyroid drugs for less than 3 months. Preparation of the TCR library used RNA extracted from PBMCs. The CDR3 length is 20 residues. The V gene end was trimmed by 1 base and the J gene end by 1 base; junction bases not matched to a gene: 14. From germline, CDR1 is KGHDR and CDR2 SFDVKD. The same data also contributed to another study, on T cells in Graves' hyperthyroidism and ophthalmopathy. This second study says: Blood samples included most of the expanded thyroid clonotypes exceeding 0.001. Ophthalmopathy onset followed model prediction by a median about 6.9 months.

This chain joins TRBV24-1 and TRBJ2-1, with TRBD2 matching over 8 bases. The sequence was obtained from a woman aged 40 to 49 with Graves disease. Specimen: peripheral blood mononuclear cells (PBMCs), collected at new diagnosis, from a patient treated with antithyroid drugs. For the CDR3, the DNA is TGTGCCACCAGTGATTTCGCGGGAGGCAAAAGAGCCGCATCCTACAATGAGCAGTTCTTC. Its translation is CATSDFAGGKRAASYNEQFF.